This passage covers 16 T cell receptor beta chains from one sample sequenced in a study of blood T cell repertoires in COVID-19. Measured with immunoSEQ multiplex PCR; TCRdb has only the in-frame clones, and not every one. The sample records about 160,000 clones, about 93% being singletons. The sample was peripheral blood. Every receptor here comes from a woman in her 50s with acute or convalescent COVID-19.

The chain has TRBV7-2 and TRBJ1-1; D is ambiguous. Germline V CDR1 and CDR2: SGHTA, FQGNSA. The CDR3 length is 15 residues. The V and J ends lost 3 bases and 3 bases respectively, with 14 bases between them. DNA of the CDR3: TGTGCCAGCAGCTTCAAACCAGGAGGAGACACTGAAGCTTTCTTT. Translating gives CASSFKPGGDTEAFF.

Comments on this clone: Other DNA sequences within the sample encode an identical CDR3. J is TRBJ2-3 and V is TRBV5-6, with D perhaps TRBD1 (6 bases). Trimming pared 5 bases from V and 6 bases from J, leaving 13 bases between. CDR3 length: 13 residues. The V gene's germline CDR1 is SGHDT and CDR2 YYEEEE. The CDR3 here is CASRTTGTDTQYF. The CDR3 bases are TGTGCCAGCAGGACAACAGGGACGGATACGCAGTATTTT. Combining the CDR3 with reference TRBV5-6 and TRBJ2-3 gives the whole variable domain DAGVTQSPTHLIKTRGQQVTLRCSPKSGHDTVSWYQQALGQGPQFIFQYYEEEERQRGNFPDRFSGHQFPNYSSELNVNALLLGDSALYLCASRTTGTDTQYFGPGTRLTVL.

The rearrangement links TRBV3-1 (or the pseudogene TRBV3-2) to TRBJ2-1; 11 bases are a match to TRBD2. Germline V lookup: CDR1 LGHDT, CDR2 YNNKEL (reference sequence). After removal of 4 bases from V and 4 bases from J, the junction contained 18 bases not matched to a gene. CDR3 length: 20 amino acids. The CDR3 sequence is CASSPETSGISSMGYNEQFF. The CDR3 region has the DNA TGTGCCAGCAGCCCTGAGACTAGCGGGATATCCAGTATGGGGTACAATGAGCAGTTCTTC.

In DNA, the CDR3 is TGTGCCATCGAAGCAGGGGCGAACACTGAAGCTTTCTTT. Translating it yields CAIEAGANTEAFF. The chain joins TRBV10-3 to TRBJ1-1, with D perhaps matching TRBD1 (6 bases). V was trimmed by 8 bases and J by 1 base, leaving 11 bases between them. Germline CDR1 is ENHRY and CDR2 is SYGVKD. The CDR3 loop spans 13 amino acids.

V is TRBV6-5 and J is TRBJ1-1, with TRBD1 matching over 9 bases. The CDR3 extends over 15 amino acids. The V and J ends lost 5 bases and 2 bases, in that order; junction bases with no gene match: 6. Germline CDR1 is MNHEY and CDR2 is SVGAGI. For the CDR3, the DNA is TGTGCCAGCAGTACAGGGGGCTTCGTTAACACTGAAGCTTTCTTT. It codes for CASSTGGFVNTEAFF.

The rearrangement uses TRBV30 and TRBJ1-4, with D maybe TRBD1 (6 bases). Trimming shortened V by 1 base and J by 4 bases, and 13 bases separated the two germline ends. Germline CDR1 GTSNPN, CDR2 SVGIG (reference sequence). The CDR3 sequence is 15 residues long. CDR3 residues: CAWSARDIFNEKLFF. The CDR3 DNA follows: TGTGCCTGGAGTGCCCGGGACATATTTAATGAAAAACTGTTTTTT.

The V and J genes are TRBV11-2 and TRBJ2-1, with D unresolved. Germline values: CDR1 SGHAT, CDR2 FQNNGV. The V end was cut by 1 base, the J end by 8 bases, with 6 bases between. The CDR3 extends over 12 amino acids. CDR3 in DNA: TGTGCCAGCAGCTTAGTAGCTGATGAGCAGTTCTTC. Translated: CASSLVADEQFF.

V and J are TRBV24-1 and TRBJ2-1; TRBD1 might be the D (6 bases). CDR3 length: 15 residues. Per germline, CDR1 KGHDR and CDR2 SFDVKD. V gave up 4 bases and J gave up 8 bases, with 17 bases separating them. The CDR3 region is CATSDSGVTRHEQFF. CDR3 coding DNA: TGTGCCACCAGTGACTCAGGGGTAACGAGACATGAGCAGTTCTTC.

This clone appeared a single time. V and J are TRBV7-3 and TRBJ1-6, with 7 positions matching TRBD1. Germline-derived CDR1 and CDR2 are SGHTA and FQGTGA. This CDR3 contains 15 residues. The V segment lost 1 base and the J segment 10 bases; nucleotides outside the gene matches: 7. CDR3 bases: TGTGCCAGCAGCTTAAGGGGTGGGACAGAGTCACCCCTCCACTTT. This encodes CASSLRGGTESPLHF.

The V and J genes are TRBV7-2 and TRBJ2-2, with TRBD1 matching over 11 bases. The J segment lost 1 base and the V segment lost 2 bases, leaving 6 bases of the junction unmatched. The CDR3 spans 18 residues. Germline V CDR1 and CDR2: SGHTA, FQGNSA. CDR3 nucleotide sequence: TGTGCCAGCAGCTTAAGGGACAGGGGGATCGGGAACACCGGGGAGCTGTTTTTT. Encoded protein: CASSLRDRGIGNTGELFF.

This clone was picked up a small number of times. This rearrangement joins TRBV4-1 to TRBJ1-1; D is unresolved. CDR3 size: 16 residues. V lost 0 bases and J 4 bases, leaving 15 bases between the germline ends. CDR1 and CDR2 from the germline V gene are MGHRA and YSYEKL. CDR3 loop: CASSQDPEVFGTEAFF. In DNA form, the CDR3 reads TGCGCCAGCAGCCAAGATCCGGAGGTTTTCGGCACTGAAGCTTTCTTT.

The chain uses TRBV5-1 and TRBJ1-6, with D possibly matching TRBD1 (5 bases). V lost 3 bases, J lost 9 bases, and 13 bases lay in between. This CDR3 is built from 14 residues. Germline V gives CDR1 SGHRS, CDR2 YFSETQ. This CDR3 is CASSWAEGSSPLHF. CDR3 bases: TGCGCCAGCAGCTGGGCGGAGGGGTCTTCACCCCTCCACTTT. Combining the CDR3 with reference TRBV5-1 and TRBJ1-6 gives the whole variable domain KAGVTQTPRYLIKTRGQQVTLSCSPISGHRSVSWYQQTPGQGLQFLFEYFSETQRNKGNFPGRFSGRQFSNSRSEMNVSTLELGDSALYLCASSWAEGSSPLHFGNGTRLTVT.

The chain employs TRBV24-1 and TRBJ2-2, with 7 bases fitting TRBD2. Germline lookup yields CDR1 KGHDR and CDR2 SFDVKD. The V and J ends lost 7 bases and 3 bases, in that order; junction bases with no gene match: 7. CDR3 size: 15 residues. CDR3 sequence reads: CATSPSGKHTGELFF. CDR3 DNA: TGTGCCACCAGCCCTAGCGGCAAGCACACCGGGGAGCTGTTTTTT.

The gene calls are TRBV27 and TRBJ2-2; 11 nucleotides align to TRBD2. The germline V gene has CDR1 MNHEY and CDR2 SMNVEV (reference sequence). V trimming: 2 bases; J trimming: 8 bases; junction bases outside the gene matches: 13. The CDR3 length is 18 residues. CDR3 sequence (DNA): TGTGCCAGCAGTTTACACCATATTAGCGGGAGGGAGAAAGGGGAGCTGTTTTTT. Amino acid sequence: CASSLHHISGREKGELFF.

The chain recombines TRBV4-1 with TRBJ2-7; tentative D call: TRBD2 (7 bases). The germline gives CDR1 MGHRA, CDR2 YSYEKL. The V end lost 4 bases, the J end lost 0 bases, and 22 bases lay between the germline ends. This CDR3 contains 18 residues. For the CDR3, the DNA is TGCGCCAGCAGCCTAGAAGTCGGGGGGACATCTTTCTCCTACGAGCAGTACTTC. Its translation is CASSLEVGGTSFSYEQYF.

This chain connects TRBV7-8 to TRBJ1-1; 8 bases align to TRBD1. CDR3 length: 14 amino acids. V shed 4 bases, J shed 5 bases, and the junction held 6 bases outside the gene matches. Germline CDR1 is SGHVS and CDR2 is FQNEAQ. The CDR3 is CASSSTGAGTEAFF. The CDR3 DNA reads as TGTGCCAGCAGCTCGACAGGGGCGGGGACTGAAGCTTTCTTT.